This section outlines one T cell receptor (beta chain) sequence together with its context. Its antigen is currently unknown. It was by 5' RACE with UMI labels that the TRB cDNA libraries were prepared. TCRdb derives one entry per CDR3 protein from the 5' RACE reads, leaving out DNA. This table lists about 48,000 distinct CDR3 sequences. CDR3 size: 13 residues. In germline, CDR1 is SGHTA, CDR2 FQGTGA. These data are taken from a study of CXCR3-negative and CXCR3-positive naive CD8 T cells. General study findings and limits: After cryopreservation, CXCR3 expression dropped partially; most assays used fresh PBMCs.

V gene TRBV7-3 combines with J gene TRBJ1-2. This TCR was sampled from a human donor in good health. Some clones in this sample may be carry-over from other donors' samples. The source material was memory CD8+ T cells from blood. This CDR3 reads CASSSGPNYGYTF.